These T cell receptor beta chains were read from a single sample in a study of cytomegalovirus exposure and HLA in healthy donors. Produced via immunoSEQ multiplex PCR; TCRdb's table is partial and in-frame only. The listing records 95,000 to 150,000 clones. The sample comprised PBMCs. These receptors came from a man aged 40-49 years in good health and CMV-seronegative. Both conserved end residues are part of each CDR3. D genes are given only for firm matches.

v_gene: TRBV6-6
d_gene: -
j_gene: TRBJ2-1
CDR3nt: TGTGCCAGCAGAGTAGTGGACAATGAGCAGTTCTTC
CDR3aa: CASRVVDNEQFF

v_gene: TRBV11-3
d_gene: TRBD2
j_gene: TRBJ2-1
CDR3nt: TGTGCCAGCAGCTTATCGATAGCGGGAGCGTGGGACAATGAGCAGTTCTTC
CDR3aa: CASSLSIAGAWDNEQFF

v_gene: TRBV27
d_gene: -
j_gene: TRBJ2-1
CDR3nt: TGTGCCAGCAGTTTAAGTAACTGGGCGAGCTCCTACAATGAGCAGTTCTTC
CDR3aa: CASSLSNWASSYNEQFF

v_gene: TRBV11-1
d_gene: TRBD1
j_gene: TRBJ2-5
CDR3nt: TGTGCCAGCAGCTTTGGTTTTCCTCCACAGGGGTCACAAGAGACCCAGTACTTC
CDR3aa: CASSFGFPPQGSQETQYF

v_gene: TRBV6-5
d_gene: -
j_gene: TRBJ2-7
CDR3nt: TGTGCCAGCAGTTACGGCCGTGGCTACGAGCAGTACTTC
CDR3aa: CASSYGRGYEQYF

v_gene: TRBV10-3
d_gene: TRBD2
j_gene: TRBJ2-7
CDR3nt: TGTGCCATCAGTGACCTCGGACTAGCGGGAGTCCTCCACGAGCAGTACTTC
CDR3aa: CAISDLGLAGVLHEQYF

v_gene: TRBV27
d_gene: TRBD2
j_gene: TRBJ2-3
CDR3nt: TGTGCCAGCAGTTTTCGGCTAGCGGGAGGGCCGGGCACAGATACGCAGTATTTT
CDR3aa: CASSFRLAGGPGTDTQYF

v_gene: TRBV5-1
d_gene: TRBD1
j_gene: TRBJ2-7
CDR3nt: TGCGCCAGCAGCTTCGGACAGGGCACCTCGCTACCCTCCTACGAGCAGTACTTC
CDR3aa: CASSFGQGTSLPSYEQYF

v_gene: TRBV6-6
d_gene: -
j_gene: TRBJ2-2
CDR3nt: TGTGCCAGCAGTCAAGGGCTAGCGAGGAACACCGGGGAGCTGTTTTTT
CDR3aa: CASSQGLARNTGELFF

v_gene: TRBV6-1
d_gene: -
j_gene: TRBJ2-7
CDR3nt: TGTGCCAGCAGTCGTTTAAGCTTGAGCTCCTACGAGCAGTACTTC
CDR3aa: CASSRLSLSSYEQYF

v_gene: TRBV19
d_gene: TRBD2
j_gene: TRBJ2-7
CDR3nt: TGTGCCAGTAGACGGACTAGCGGAGCCCCCTACGAGCAGTACTTC
CDR3aa: CASRRTSGAPYEQYF

v_gene: TRBV5-4
d_gene: -
j_gene: TRBJ2-7
CDR3nt: TGTGCCAGCAGCTTGCCAGGGAGGATCTACGAGCAGTACTTC
CDR3aa: CASSLPGRIYEQYF

v_gene: TRBV29-1
d_gene: -
j_gene: TRBJ1-2
CDR3nt: TGCAGCGTTGGCCCCTACAGGGAGACGGCCCTCTATGGCTACACCTTC
CDR3aa: CSVGPYRETALYGYTF

v_gene: TRBV28
d_gene: -
j_gene: TRBJ1-1
CDR3nt: TGTGCCAGCAGGGGGGGACTGATGAACACTGAAGCTTTCTTT
CDR3aa: CASRGGLMNTEAFF

v_gene: TRBV19
d_gene: -
j_gene: TRBJ1-4
CDR3nt: TGTGCCAGTAGTAGACAGGCTAATGAAAAACTGTTTTTT
CDR3aa: CASSRQANEKLFF

v_gene: TRBV7-9
d_gene: TRBD1
j_gene: TRBJ1-4
CDR3nt: TGTGCCAGCAGCTTATTGGTTGACAGGGGGCGAGAAAAACTGTTTTTT
CDR3aa: CASSLLVDRGREKLFF

v_gene: TRBV6-6
d_gene: TRBD1
j_gene: TRBJ2-7
CDR3nt: TGTGCCAGCAGTTCCCCTTACAGGGGCTCCTACGAGCAGTACTTC
CDR3aa: CASSSPYRGSYEQYF

v_gene: TRBV2
d_gene: -
j_gene: TRBJ1-2
CDR3nt: TGTGCCAGCAGTGAAGCTCAGGGTGGTGGCTACACCTTC
CDR3aa: CASSEAQGGGYTF

v_gene: TRBV5-1
d_gene: TRBD2
j_gene: TRBJ2-7
CDR3nt: TGCGCCAGCAGCTTCCTTGGCGGGAGCTACGAGCAGTACTTC
CDR3aa: CASSFLGGSYEQYF

v_gene: TRBV2
d_gene: TRBD1
j_gene: TRBJ1-1
CDR3nt: TGTGCCAGCAGGACGAGGGGGCAGAACACTGAAGCTTTCTTT
CDR3aa: CASRTRGQNTEAFF

v_gene: TRBV28
d_gene: -
j_gene: TRBJ1-5
CDR3nt: TGTGCCAGCAGTAACAGGGAACCCAATCAGCCCCAGCATTTT
CDR3aa: CASSNREPNQPQHF

v_gene: TRBV10-3
d_gene: TRBD2
j_gene: TRBJ2-1
CDR3nt: TGCGCCATCTCTCGCAGGACTAGCGCCGAACTCTACAATGAGCAGTTCTTC
CDR3aa: CAISRRTSAELYNEQFF

v_gene: TRBV4-1
d_gene: TRBD1
j_gene: TRBJ1-5
CDR3nt: TGCGCCAGCAGCCCGATTGGACAGGGTGTGCATCAGCCCCAGCATTTT
CDR3aa: CASSPIGQGVHQPQHF

v_gene: TRBV18
d_gene: -
j_gene: TRBJ1-4
CDR3nt: TGTGCCAGCTCACTTGGACTGATTAATGAAAAACTGTTTTTT
CDR3aa: CASSLGLINEKLFF

v_gene: TRBV19
d_gene: -
j_gene: TRBJ2-2
CDR3nt: TGTGCCAGTAGTATTCTAGCCTGGTATGACACCGGGGAGCTGTTTTTT
CDR3aa: CASSILAWYDTGELFF

v_gene: TRBV19
d_gene: -
j_gene: TRBJ1-4
CDR3nt: TGTGCCAGTAGGCGGGACGGCTATAATGAAAAACTGTTTTTT
CDR3aa: CASRRDGYNEKLFF

v_gene: TRBV27
d_gene: -
j_gene: TRBJ2-7
CDR3nt: TGTGCCAGCAGTTCCTTCGAGAAGTACGAGCAGTACTTC
CDR3aa: CASSSFEKYEQYF

v_gene: TRBV7-6
d_gene: TRBD2
j_gene: TRBJ2-7
CDR3nt: TGTGCCAGCAGCCGCACCGGGAGGGACGAGCAGTACTTC
CDR3aa: CASSRTGRDEQYF

v_gene: TRBV6-1
d_gene: TRBD1
j_gene: TRBJ2-2
CDR3nt: TGTGCCAGCAGTGACAGGGGGCTAGCCCGGGAGCTGTTTTTT
CDR3aa: CASSDRGLARELFF

v_gene: TRBV5-4
d_gene: TRBD1
j_gene: TRBJ1-1
CDR3nt: TGTGCCAGCAGCTTGACAGGGGTAGGGGACACTGAAGCTTTCTTT
CDR3aa: CASSLTGVGDTEAFF

v_gene: TRBV10-3
d_gene: TRBD2
j_gene: TRBJ2-7
CDR3nt: TGTGCCATCAGTGACCCCGGGACTAGCGGGAGGGCCCCCTACGAGCAGTACTTC
CDR3aa: CAISDPGTSGRAPYEQYF

v_gene: TRBV5-6
d_gene: -
j_gene: TRBJ1-2
CDR3nt: TGTGCCAGCAGCTTGGGCAGGGCACGGGGGGGATATGGCTACACCTTC
CDR3aa: CASSLGRARGGYGYTF

v_gene: TRBV4-1
d_gene: TRBD1
j_gene: TRBJ1-5
CDR3nt: TGCGCCAGCAGCCAAAGGCCAACAGGGGGCGGTCAGCCCCAGCATTTT
CDR3aa: CASSQRPTGGGQPQHF

v_gene: TRBV5-1
d_gene: TRBD1
j_gene: TRBJ2-6
CDR3nt: TGCGCCAGCAGCTTGGTTATCTCAGGGGGAATCTCTGGGGCCAACGTCCTGACTTTC
CDR3aa: CASSLVISGGISGANVLTF

v_gene: TRBV5-1
d_gene: TRBD2
j_gene: TRBJ2-1
CDR3nt: TGCGCCAGCAGCTTGGCCCGGGGGGGGACAATAGGCTCCTACAATGAGCAGTTCTTC
CDR3aa: CASSLARGGTIGSYNEQFF

v_gene: TRBV5-1
d_gene: TRBD1
j_gene: TRBJ1-1
CDR3nt: TGCGCCAGCAGCGACGGACAGGGGGGACACGGTAGCACTGAAGCTTTCTTT
CDR3aa: CASSDGQGGHGSTEAFF

v_gene: TRBV11-2
d_gene: TRBD2
j_gene: TRBJ2-1
CDR3nt: TGTGCCAGCAGTAAAACCGGGACTATCAATGAGCAGTTCTTC
CDR3aa: CASSKTGTINEQFF

v_gene: TRBV6-6
d_gene: -
j_gene: TRBJ2-5
CDR3nt: TGTGCCAGCAGTTCACGGGACACCCAAGAGACCCAGTACTTC
CDR3aa: CASSSRDTQETQYF

v_gene: TRBV10-3
d_gene: TRBD1
j_gene: TRBJ2-7
CDR3nt: TGTGCCTTCTCGGACAGGGAAGACGAGCAGTACTTC
CDR3aa: CAFSDREDEQYF

v_gene: TRBV7-2
d_gene: TRBD1
j_gene: TRBJ2-7
CDR3nt: TGTGCCAGCAGCTTGTTACCGGGACAGGGGCGATCCTCCTACGAGCAGTACTTC
CDR3aa: CASSLLPGQGRSSYEQYF

v_gene: TRBV9
d_gene: TRBD2
j_gene: TRBJ2-3
CDR3nt: TGTGCCAGCAGCGTTACCGGACAGATCAGCGGGAGGATCACAGATACGCAGTATTTT
CDR3aa: CASSVTGQISGRITDTQYF

v_gene: TRBV2
d_gene: -
j_gene: TRBJ1-1
CDR3nt: TGTGCCAGCAGCCAGTACACTGAAGCTTTCTTT
CDR3aa: CASSQYTEAFF

v_gene: TRBV30
d_gene: -
j_gene: TRBJ2-6
CDR3nt: TGTGCCTGGAGTGCCCCCAGGCCTGGGGCCAACGTCCTGACTTTC
CDR3aa: CAWSAPRPGANVLTF

v_gene: TRBV13
d_gene: TRBD1
j_gene: TRBJ1-2
CDR3nt: TGTGCCAGCAGTGCCCGGACAGGGGGCAACTATGGCTACACCTTC
CDR3aa: CASSARTGGNYGYTF

v_gene: TRBV2
d_gene: TRBD2
j_gene: TRBJ2-5
CDR3nt: TGTGCCTGTCGCAGACTAGCGGTTGGAGAGACCCAGTACTTC
CDR3aa: CACRRLAVGETQYF

v_gene: TRBV2
d_gene: TRBD1
j_gene: TRBJ1-3
CDR3nt: TGTGCCAGCAGTAGAGACAGGGCTGGAAACACCATATATTTT
CDR3aa: CASSRDRAGNTIYF

v_gene: TRBV11-3
d_gene: TRBD1
j_gene: TRBJ1-5
CDR3nt: TGTGCCAGGAAGACAGGGCTTAGCAATCAGCCCCAGCATTTT
CDR3aa: CARKTGLSNQPQHF

v_gene: TRBV5-1
d_gene: TRBD1
j_gene: TRBJ1-1
CDR3nt: TGCGCCAGCAGCTTCAGGGGGCCTATCACTGAAGCTTTCTTT
CDR3aa: CASSFRGPITEAFF

v_gene: TRBV5-1
d_gene: -
j_gene: TRBJ2-3
CDR3nt: TGCGCCAGCAGCCCTGTCCGGGGGAGCACAGATACGCAGTATTTT
CDR3aa: CASSPVRGSTDTQYF

v_gene: TRBV7-9
d_gene: TRBD1
j_gene: TRBJ2-7
CDR3nt: TGTGCCAGCAGCTCGACAGGGAGCTCCTACGAGCAGTACTTC
CDR3aa: CASSSTGSSYEQYF

v_gene: TRBV18
d_gene: TRBD1
j_gene: TRBJ2-7
CDR3nt: TGTGCCAGCTCACCGGGACAGGCCTCCTACGAGCAGTACTTC
CDR3aa: CASSPGQASYEQYF

v_gene: TRBV19
d_gene: TRBD1
j_gene: TRBJ2-3
CDR3nt: TGTGCCAGTAGTATAGCGTCAGGGGGCGCAGATACGCAGTATTTT
CDR3aa: CASSIASGGADTQYF

v_gene: TRBV2
d_gene: TRBD1
j_gene: TRBJ1-2
CDR3nt: TGTGCCAGCCTCAGGACAGGGGAGGGCTATGGCTACACCTTC
CDR3aa: CASLRTGEGYGYTF

v_gene: TRBV4-1
d_gene: TRBD2
j_gene: TRBJ2-7
CDR3nt: TGCGCCAGCAGCCGCGCTAGCGGGAGGGCCAACGAGCAGTACTTC
CDR3aa: CASSRASGRANEQYF

v_gene: TRBV19
d_gene: TRBD2
j_gene: TRBJ2-7
CDR3nt: TGTGCCACCCAACTAGCGGGAGGACTTCCCCACGAGCAGTACTTC
CDR3aa: CATQLAGGLPHEQYF